The clone carrying this TCR beta chain has only a few counts. As yet, its antigen is unknown. This record comes from a study of regulatory T cells in long-lasting Graves disease. Time point here: persistent/refractory GD, antithyroid drugs over 5 years with positive TRAb. The TCR library was prepared using RNA isolated from PBMCs. Those enrolled as patients came out of an endocrinology department in Xi'an, China. Findings and limits, study-wide: Whereas new patients shared 966 public clonotypes, persistent patients shared more, at a few thousand. Limited samples may have lowered accuracy.

Combining iRepertoire HTBI primers with Arm-PCR of CDR3 regions, the authors built TCR beta libraries. Each CDR3 protein gets one entry after TCRdb re-called the multiplex PCR reads with MiXCR. The sample consists of 500,000 to 700,000 distinct CDR3 sequences, about 30% of them appearing once. This receptor was identified in a female donor with Graves disease. The sequencing here drew on peripheral blood mononuclear cells (PBMCs), taken when the disease was refractory, from a patient treated with antithyroid drugs.

The CDR3 nucleotides read TGTGCCAGCAGTGAATTTGGGAAGGGGGGGAGAGCTTTCTTT. It specifies CASSEFGKGGRAFF. The chain couples TRBV25-1 to TRBJ1-1, with TRBD1 as a possible D gene (6 bases). This CDR3 spans 14 amino acids. Germline assignment: CDR1 MGHDK and CDR2 SYGVNS. Trimming cost V 1 base and J 10 bases, with 16 bases left between them.